One and the same sample provided the 18 T cell receptor beta chains below, sequenced in a study of blood T cell repertoires in COVID-19. TCRdb's copy holds only in-frame clones and misses some; the assay was immunoSEQ multiplex PCR. The data hold about 100,000 clones, with roughly 92% observed a single time. Material for sequencing was peripheral blood. The receptors derive from a man aged 65 to 85 with acute or convalescent COVID-19.

J is TRBJ1-2 and V is TRBV7-9; no reliable D call. The CDR3 loop spans 13 amino acids. The germline V gene has CDR1 SEHNR and CDR2 FQNEAQ (reference sequence). V was clipped by 3 bases and J by 0 bases, with 5 bases between them. The CDR3 region has the DNA TGTGCCAGCAGCTTTCGGGCTAACTATGGCTACACCTTC. This translates into CASSFRANYGYTF.

CDR3 nucleotide sequence: TGCAGCGTTCGGGTGGTCCCCGACAGAGTAAACACTGAAGCTTTCTTT. This codes for CSVRVVPDRVNTEAFF. The chain has TRBV29-1 and TRBJ1-1; TRBD1 is a possible D gene (5 bases). Germline lookup yields CDR1 SQVTM and CDR2 ANQGSEA. Trimming shortened V by 5 bases and J by 2 bases, and 21 bases separated the two germline ends. The CDR3 is 16 amino acids.

The chain has TRBV19 and TRBJ1-5; D may be TRBD1 (5 bases). CDR3 size: 15 residues. With 2 bases removed from V and 1 base from J, the gap between germline ends came to 9 bases. CDR1 is LNHDA and CDR2 is SQIVND in the germline V gene (reference sequence). CDR3 DNA: TGTGCCAGTAGTATAACGGGGGTAAGCAATCAGCCCCAGCATTTT. This gives the protein CASSITGVSNQPQHF.

The J gene is TRBJ2-3, the V gene TRBV15; D is unresolved. Germline V gene data show CDR1 as LNHNV and CDR2 as YYDKDF (reference sequence). The CDR3 is 14 amino acids. V was cut by 2 bases and J by 2 bases, with 8 bases left in between. The CDR3 region has the DNA TGTGCCACCAGCAGACTTTCCCCCACAGATACGCAGTATTTT. Translated, it gives CATSRLSPTDTQYF.

This clone was seen a single time. The CDR3, as DNA: TGCGCCAGCAGCTTGGGGGGCTCCGAGAACACTGAAGCTTTCTTT. Protein product: CASSLGGSENTEAFF. This chain joins TRBV5-1 and TRBJ1-1; D perhaps matches TRBD1 (5 bases). Per the germline V gene, CDR1 is SGHRS and CDR2 is YFSETQ. V shed 0 bases and J shed 1 base, with 10 bases lying between them. The CDR3 runs 15 residues.

The genes are TRBV5-8 and TRBJ1-2; D gene uncertain. The germline CDR1 and CDR2 sequences are SGHTS and YDEGEE. Trimming cost V 4 bases and J 6 bases, with 7 bases left between them. The CDR3 is 11 amino acids. The CDR3 coding sequence is TGTGCCAGCAGCCCGGTTAATGGCTACACCTTC. Residues: CASSPVNGYTF.

The V and J genes are TRBV3-1 (or the pseudogene TRBV3-2) and TRBJ2-7; 9 bases are shared with TRBD2. Trimming at V came to 0 bases and at J to 7 bases, leaving 7 bases not matched to a gene. CDR1 is LGHDT and CDR2 is YNNKEL in the germline V gene (reference sequence). The CDR3 runs to 15 residues. The CDR3 here is CASSQDASGAPEQYF. DNA of the CDR3: TGTGCCAGCAGCCAAGATGCTAGCGGGGCCCCAGAGCAGTACTTC.

The chain has TRBV5-6 and TRBJ2-3; possible D gene TRBD2, 5 bases. Germline CDR1 SGHDT, CDR2 YYEEEE. Trimming took 0 bases from V and 3 from J, leaving 8 bases between them. The CDR3 covers 14 residues. CDR3 in DNA: TGTGCCAGCAGCTTGGGAGAGGGTACAGATACGCAGTATTTT. This encodes CASSLGEGTDTQYF.

This chain joins TRBV11-2 and TRBJ1-6, with a weak D call TRBD1 (5 bases). The V gene lost 5 bases and the J gene lost 5 bases, with 10 bases spanning the gap. The CDR3 spans 14 residues. Per the germline V gene, CDR1 is SGHAT and CDR2 is FQNNGV. The CDR3 is CASSRTQNNSPLHF. DNA of the CDR3: TGTGCCAGCAGCCGGACACAAAATAATTCACCCCTCCACTTT.

This clone was recorded a few times. The V and J genes are TRBV7-9 and TRBJ2-7, with D possibly matching TRBD1 (6 bases). CDR1 SEHNR and CDR2 FQNEAQ come from the germline V gene (reference sequence). Trimming stripped 1 base from V and 5 bases from J, with 9 bases between. The CDR3 extends over 13 amino acids. The CDR3 DNA is TGTGCCAGCAGCTTAGATGGGGGCGACGAGCAGTACTTC. It is translated as CASSLDGGDEQYF. The full variable domain, rest sourced from reference TRBV7-9 and TRBJ2-7, is DTGVSQNPRHKITKRGQNVTFRCDPISEHNRLYWYRQTLGQGPEFLTYFQNEAQLEKSRLLSDRFSAERPKGSFSTLEIQRTEQGDSAMYLCASSLDGGDEQYFGPGTRLTVT.

The chain links TRBV6-5 to TRBJ2-3; 10 nucleotides line up with TRBD2. Per germline, CDR1 MNHEY and CDR2 SVGAGI. V shed 6 bases and J 5 bases; nucleotides not matched to a gene: 8. The CDR3 length is 15 residues. The CDR3 DNA reads TGTGCCAGCAGGAGGCTAGCGGGAGATGGAGATACGCAGTATTTT. As protein: CASRRLAGDGDTQYF.

The chain uses TRBV5-1 and TRBJ2-7; 8 nucleotides match TRBD1. The CDR3 totals 16 residues. Germline V gene data show CDR1 as SGHRS and CDR2 as YFSETQ. V lost 4 bases and J lost 0; bases outside the gene matches: 9. The CDR3 is CASSGSGGLTSYEQYF. The CDR3 bases are TGCGCCAGCAGCGGCTCAGGGGGCCTTACCTCCTACGAGCAGTACTTC. Full variable domain (missing parts from reference TRBV5-1 and TRBJ2-7): KAGVTQTPRYLIKTRGQQVTLSCSPISGHRSVSWYQQTPGQGLQFLFEYFSETQRNKGNFPGRFSGRQFSNSRSEMNVSTLELGDSALYLCASSGSGGLTSYEQYFGPGTRLTVT.

The chain employs TRBV6-4 and TRBJ2-3, with a tentative D call TRBD1 (6 bases). The ends were cut back, 4 bases at V and 7 bases at J, with 12 bases in the middle. This CDR3 comprises 13 residues. The germline gives CDR1 MRHNA, CDR2 SNTAGT. The CDR3 nucleotides read TGTGCCAGCAGTGGGCAGGGGCTAAATACGCAGTATTTT. Protein: CASSGQGLNTQYF.

The gene calls are TRBV5-1 and TRBJ2-2; 13 bases are shared with TRBD2. Germline CDR1 reads SGHRS; CDR2 reads YFSETQ. The CDR3 sequence is 14 residues long. Trimming cost V 4 bases and J 7 bases; bases outside gene matches: 1. The CDR3 is CASSRLAGGGELFF. The CDR3 coding sequence is TGCGCCAGCAGCCGACTAGCGGGGGGCGGGGAGCTGTTTTTT.

J is TRBJ1-2 and V is TRBV21-1; the tabulated D call, TRBD1, remains unverified against the DNA. TRBV21-1 constitutes a pseudogene. The CDR3 is made up of 13 amino acids. The CDR3 loop reads CARQVLTNYGYTF. The CDR3 DNA sequence: TGTGCCAGACAGGTACTTACTAACTATGGCTACACCTTC.

The rearrangement links TRBV7-8 to TRBJ1-1; 10 bases align to TRBD1. The CDR3 extends over 18 amino acids. CDR1 SGHVS and CDR2 FQNEAQ come from the germline V gene. V was clipped by 4 bases and J by 0 bases; unmatched bases: 11. This chain's CDR3 is CASSYRDRGLLVNTEAFF. The CDR3 region has the DNA TGTGCCAGCAGCTATCGGGACAGGGGTTTATTGGTGAACACTGAAGCTTTCTTT.

The J gene is TRBJ2-7, the V gene TRBV20-1, with D unresolved. The CDR3 extends over 11 amino acids. Germline CDR1 reads DFQATT; CDR2 reads SNEGSKA (reference sequence). Trimming removed 1 base from V and 2 bases from J, with 3 bases in between. The CDR3 loop reads CSARGTYEQYF. The CDR3 region has the DNA TGCAGTGCTAGAGGTACCTACGAGCAGTACTTC.

The chain links TRBV6-5 to TRBJ1-6; 7 bases match TRBD1. Germline V gene data show CDR1 as MNHEY and CDR2 as SVGAGI. Losses at the gene ends were 6 bases for V and 7 bases for J; bases not matched to a gene: 6. This CDR3 spans 14 amino acids. The CDR3 bases are TGTGCCAGCAGACCGGACAGGTGGAATTCACCCCTCCACTTT. It is translated as CASRPDRWNSPLHF.